Following are 15 T cell receptor beta chains from one sample sequenced in a study of patients and donors after allogeneic stem cell transplantation. TCRdb independently ran MiXCR on the RT-PCR reads; one entry per CDR3 protein. The table has some 200,000 distinct CDR3 sequences, around two fifths seen once; the top ten hold about 30%. Sequencing was performed on blood, either unsorted or a sorted T cell fraction (not recorded which). Every receptor here comes from a human donor who was either an allogeneic HSCT recipient or a stem cell or donor lymphocyte infusion donor (not recorded which). It is not recorded whose cells these are; they may come from a transplant donor.

This chain uses TRBV6-1 with TRBJ1-5; D not resolved. The CDR3 is 15 amino acids. Germline V gene data show CDR1 as MNHNS and CDR2 as SASEGT. The germline V and J ends were trimmed by 5 bases and 5 bases, with 16 bases remaining between them. The CDR3 region has the DNA TGTGCCAGCAGTCCAGAGGCAGGCTCCTATCAGCCCCAGCATTTT. Encoded protein: CASSPEAGSYQPQHF.

There are a few counts of this clonotype. The chain combines TRBV4-3 with TRBJ1-1; the D is unclear. This CDR3 region has 17 residues. Trimming shortened V by 4 bases and J by 3 bases, and 21 bases separated the two germline ends. Germline CDR1 reads LGHNA; CDR2 reads YSLEER. CDR3 in DNA: TGCGCCAGCAGCCTCGGGTTTTTTGGATCTGGGGACACTGAAGCTTTCTTT. Translation: CASSLGFFGSGDTEAFF.

In this sample, this clonotype turned up a few times. The chain has TRBV30 and TRBJ1-2; D is unresolved. Between the trimmed V and J ends, which lost 0 bases and 3 bases, there was a span of 11 bases. CDR1 and CDR2 (germline): GTSNPN, SVGIG (reference sequence). The CDR3 has 14 residues. The CDR3 DNA reads TGTGCCTGGAGTGTTGGGAGTAGTTACTATGGCTACACCTTC. Amino acids: CAWSVGSSYYGYTF.

V is TRBV5-1 and J is TRBJ2-2; 7 bases map to TRBD1. The CDR3 is 15 amino acids. V lost 0 bases and J lost 4; bases outside the gene matches: 3. The germline V gene has CDR1 SGHRS and CDR2 YFSETQ. The CDR3 protein is CASSLVAGGTGELFF. DNA for the CDR3: TGCGCCAGCAGCTTGGTGGCAGGGGGCACCGGGGAGCTGTTTTTT.

A few counts support this clonotype. The CDR3 here is CATGLHQGGRETQYF. CDR3 in DNA: TGTGCCACCGGCCTTCATCAAGGGGGTCGAGAGACCCAGTACTTC. The chain has TRBV24-1 and TRBJ2-5; D is possibly TRBD1 (6 bases). V shed 9 bases and J shed 4 bases, with 20 bases lying between them. This CDR3 contains 15 residues. Germline CDR1 KGHDR, CDR2 SFDVKD.

V and J are TRBV5-6 and TRBJ1-1; D is possibly TRBD1 (5 bases). The CDR3 totals 14 residues. The V gene's germline CDR1 is SGHDT and CDR2 YYEEEE. The germline V and J ends were trimmed by 2 bases and 4 bases, with 12 bases remaining between them. The CDR3 here is CASSLGQGSTEAFF. CDR3 bases: TGTGCCAGCAGCTTAGGGCAGGGAAGCACTGAAGCTTTCTTT.

This clonotype was observed a single time. In DNA, the CDR3 is TGTGCCAGCAGCTTGATGGGGACCTCCTACGAGCAGTACTTC. Protein: CASSLMGTSYEQYF. The J gene is TRBJ2-7, the V gene TRBV5-6, with D perhaps being TRBD1 or TRBD2 (5 bases each). The CDR3 covers 14 residues. The germline gives CDR1 SGHDT, CDR2 YYEEEE. V lost 1 base and J 0 bases, leaving 8 bases between the germline ends.

V is TRBV6-1 and J is TRBJ1-3, with 7 positions matching TRBD1. The CDR3 is 16 amino acids. Trimming at V came to 5 bases and at J to 0 bases, leaving 7 bases not matched to a gene. Germline CDR1 and CDR2: MNHNS and SASEGT. CDR3 region: CASSTTQGNSGNTIYF. The CDR3 nucleotides are TGTGCCAGCAGTACCACACAGGGGAACTCTGGAAACACCATATATTTT.

On this clonotype itself: One end of the junction is discordant with germline, which a read error may explain. This chain links TRBV7-7 with TRBJ2-1, with a tentative D call TRBD1 (6 bases). The CDR3 is made up of 15 amino acids. Per the germline V gene, CDR1 is SSHAT and CDR2 is FNYEAQ (reference sequence). In nucleotides, the CDR3 is TGTGCTAGCAGCCAATGGACAGTTACTTACAATGAGCAGTTCTTC. The encoded protein is CASSQWTVTYNEQFF.

The chain carries TRBV19 and TRBJ2-1, with a possible D match to TRBD2 (5 bases). Germline CDR1 is LNHDA and CDR2 is SQIVND (reference sequence). Trimming removed 3 bases from V and 7 bases from J, with 13 bases in between. CDR3 size: 14 residues. CDR3: CASSMRTELNEQFF. The CDR3 DNA reads TGTGCCAGTAGTATGAGGACTGAATTAAATGAGCAGTTCTTC.

The J gene is TRBJ1-1, the V gene TRBV9, with TRBD1 identical over 10 bases. This CDR3 contains 15 residues. J was trimmed by 4 bases and V by 2 bases; bases with no gene match: 5. CDR1 SGDLS and CDR2 YYNGEE come from the germline V gene. The CDR3 sequence: CASSVGTGVGTEAFF. CDR3 nucleotide sequence: TGTGCCAGCAGCGTTGGGACAGGGGTTGGCACTGAAGCTTTCTTT.

This clonotype was seen only once. The chain employs TRBV9 and TRBJ2-7; D is possibly TRBD2 (6 bases). Germline lookup yields CDR1 SGDLS and CDR2 YYNGEE. Trimming removed 0 bases at V and 2 bases at J, with 12 bases between. This CDR3 spans 15 amino acids. The CDR3 bases are TGTGCCAGCAGCGTAGATTCCGGGAGTACCTACGAGCAGTACTTC. As protein: CASSVDSGSTYEQYF.

This clonotype showed up just once. J is TRBJ2-2 and V is TRBV29-1; D may be TRBD2 (6 bases). Germline V gives CDR1 SQVTM, CDR2 ANQGSEA. The CDR3 runs to 14 residues. CDR3 in DNA: TGCAGGGACTACGTTCACCAATTCACCGGGGAGCTGTTTTTT. It codes for CRDYVHQFTGELFF.

The rearrangement joins TRBV24-1 to TRBJ2-1, with 8 bases identical to TRBD2. Trimming cost V 4 bases and J 1 base; bases outside gene matches: 2. This CDR3 comprises 15 residues. CDR1 and CDR2 (germline): KGHDR, SFDVKD. The CDR3 spells CATSEGGRSYNEQFF. The CDR3 DNA reads as TGTGCCACCAGTGAGGGCGGGAGGTCCTACAATGAGCAGTTCTTC.

This chain uses TRBV19 with TRBJ1-5, with D hard to call. CDR1 and CDR2 (germline): LNHDA, SQIVND (reference sequence). The CDR3 covers 13 residues. Trimming pared 10 bases from V and 4 bases from J, leaving 14 bases between. In DNA, the CDR3 is TGTGCCACCCAAGTGGCGTTAAATCAGCCCCAGCATTTT. It codes for CATQVALNQPQHF.